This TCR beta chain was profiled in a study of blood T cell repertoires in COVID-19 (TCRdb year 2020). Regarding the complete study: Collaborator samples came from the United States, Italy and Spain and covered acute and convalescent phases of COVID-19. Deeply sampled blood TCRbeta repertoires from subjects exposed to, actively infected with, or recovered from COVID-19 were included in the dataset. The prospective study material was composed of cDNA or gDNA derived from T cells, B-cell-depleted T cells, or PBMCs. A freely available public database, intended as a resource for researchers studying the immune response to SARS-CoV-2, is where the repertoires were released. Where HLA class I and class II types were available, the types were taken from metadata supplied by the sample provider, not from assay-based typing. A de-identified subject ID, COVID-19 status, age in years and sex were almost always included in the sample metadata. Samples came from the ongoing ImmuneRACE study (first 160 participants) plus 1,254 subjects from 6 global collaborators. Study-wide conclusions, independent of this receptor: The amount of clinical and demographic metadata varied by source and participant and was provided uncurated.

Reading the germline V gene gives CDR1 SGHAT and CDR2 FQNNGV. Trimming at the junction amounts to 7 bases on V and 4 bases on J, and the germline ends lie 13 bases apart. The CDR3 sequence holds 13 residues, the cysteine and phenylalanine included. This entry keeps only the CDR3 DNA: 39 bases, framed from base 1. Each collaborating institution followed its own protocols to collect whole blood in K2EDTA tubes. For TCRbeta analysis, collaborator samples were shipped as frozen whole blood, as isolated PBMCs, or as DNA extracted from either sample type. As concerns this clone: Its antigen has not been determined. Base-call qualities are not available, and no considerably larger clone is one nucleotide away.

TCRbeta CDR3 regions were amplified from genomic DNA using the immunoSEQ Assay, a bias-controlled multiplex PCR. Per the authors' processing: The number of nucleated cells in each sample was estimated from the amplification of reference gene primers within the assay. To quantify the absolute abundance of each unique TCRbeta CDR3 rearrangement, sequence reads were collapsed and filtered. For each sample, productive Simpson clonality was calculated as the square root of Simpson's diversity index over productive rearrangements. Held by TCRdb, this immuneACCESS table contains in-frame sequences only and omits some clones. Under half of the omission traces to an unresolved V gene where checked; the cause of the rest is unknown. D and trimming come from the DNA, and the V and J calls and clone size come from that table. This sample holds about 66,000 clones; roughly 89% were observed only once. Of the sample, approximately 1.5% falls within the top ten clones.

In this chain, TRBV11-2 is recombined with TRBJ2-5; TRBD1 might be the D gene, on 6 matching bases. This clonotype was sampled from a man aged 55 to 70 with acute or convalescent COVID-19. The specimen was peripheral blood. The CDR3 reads CASTQGPAETQYF. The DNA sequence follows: TGTGCCAGCACCCAGGGGCCCGCAGAGACCCAGTACTTC.